This TCR beta chain was identified during a study of blood T cell repertoires in COVID-19. Repertoires were generated with immunoSEQ multiplex PCR, while TCRdb's copy carries only in-frame clones and drops some. Seen here are around 86,000 clones, approximately 85% observed once, and the top ten hold over 10%. This clone has only one observation. Germline CDR1 and CDR2: LNHDA and SQIVND (reference sequence). V shed 8 bases and J shed 8 bases, with 15 bases lying between them. This CDR3 has 12 residues. The specimen sequenced was peripheral blood. The chain combines TRBV19 with TRBJ1-2; tentative D call: TRBD1 (6 bases). The origin of this receptor is a human donor in a cohort sampled during active COVID-19. CDR3 sequence reads: CASALGAQGYTF. CDR3 DNA: TGTGCCAGTGCGTTGGGGGCGCAAGGCTACACCTTC.